One sample yielded the 22 T cell receptor beta chains listed below, sequenced in a study of blood T cell repertoires in COVID-19 (dated by TCRdb to about 2020). The library was built by means of the immunoSEQ multiplex PCR assay. What TCRdb holds here is the immuneACCESS table cut down to in-frame rearrangements. Part of the clones is not present; checked against another copy, under half of the missing clones reflect an unresolved V gene, and the others are unexplained. The sample data list roughly 310,000 clones, and around nine tenths of these were observed just once. Approximately 2.5% of the sample lies in the top ten. What was sequenced was PBMCs or T cells enriched from blood (not recorded which). The receptors originated from a man aged 55 to 70 who had recovered from COVID-19.

CDR3 loop: CASRYERDRGDNQPQHF. DNA for the CDR3: TGTGCCAGCAGATACGAACGGGACAGGGGGGATAATCAGCCCCAGCATTTT. The J gene is TRBJ1-5, the V gene TRBV6-2 or TRBV6-3, with 11 bases lining up with TRBD1. Germline loops: CDR1 MNHEY, CDR2 SVGEGT. The CDR3 is 17 residues long. With 6 bases clipped from V and 4 bases from J, the junction kept 11 bases outside the gene matches.

CDR3 DNA: TGCGCCAGCAGCCAAGAAGGAGGTCGAGGAAACACCATATATTTT. This encodes CASSQEGGRGNTIYF. The chain uses TRBV4-1 and TRBJ1-3; D is undetermined. Germline values: CDR1 MGHRA, CDR2 YSYEKL. The CDR3 runs to 15 residues. V was shortened by 0 bases and J by 4 bases, with 10 bases between the two germline ends.

This chain links TRBV12-3 or TRBV12-4 with TRBJ1-2; no definite D call. The CDR3 spans 13 residues. V gave up 3 bases and J gave up 5 bases, with 10 bases separating them. The chain's CDR3 is CASSLMQSYGYTF. In nucleotides, the CDR3 is TGTGCCAGCAGTTTGATGCAGTCGTATGGCTACACCTTC.

V is TRBV21-1 and J is TRBJ2-2; TRBD1 is the table's D call and was not checked against the DNA. TRBV21-1 is a known pseudogene. The CDR3 has 17 amino acids. The CDR3 reads CASSKEFKGEYTGELFF. The CDR3 region has the DNA TGTGCCAGCAGCAAAGAGTTTAAGGGGGAGTACACCGGGGAGCTGTTTTTT.

The sample holds one count of this clone. The chain joins TRBV9 to TRBJ2-1, with 13 nucleotides matching TRBD2. V dropped 3 bases and J dropped 10; count of bases not matched to a gene: 4. Germline V gives CDR1 SGDLS, CDR2 YYNGEE. The CDR3 is made up of 14 amino acids. The CDR3 sequence: CASSGTSGSGEQFF. The CDR3 DNA is TGTGCCAGCAGCGGGACTAGCGGGAGTGGGGAGCAGTTCTTC.

The gene calls are TRBV2 and TRBJ2-1; TRBD2 matches 11 bases. Trimming cost V 6 bases and J 3 bases; bases outside gene matches: 4. The CDR3 has 15 amino acids. Germline V CDR1 and CDR2: SNHLY, FYNNEI. The CDR3 nucleotides are TGTGCCAGCAGCGAGGGACTAGCGGTCTACAATGAGCAGTTCTTC. This codes for CASSEGLAVYNEQFF.

The chain combines TRBV6-5 with TRBJ1-2; TRBD1 aligns across 9 bases. CDR3 length: 13 residues. V lost 5 bases and J lost 4; bases outside the gene matches: 2. CDR1 and CDR2 (germline): MNHEY, SVGAGI. CDR3 residues: CASSTGGGYGYTF. The CDR3 nucleotides read TGTGCCAGCAGTACAGGGGGCGGCTATGGCTACACCTTC.

The chain links TRBV24-1 to TRBJ2-5; TRBD2 agrees at 13 bases. J lost 4 bases, V lost 1 base, and 5 bases had no gene match. The CDR3 loop spans 17 amino acids. Germline loops: CDR1 KGHDR, CDR2 SFDVKD. CDR3 in DNA: TGTGCCACCAGTGATTTCCGGACTAGCGGGAGCAGAGAGACCCAGTACTTC. This translates into CATSDFRTSGSRETQYF.

This clone was picked up one time. The chain employs TRBV6-5 and TRBJ2-7, with TRBD1 as a possible D gene (6 bases). CDR1 MNHEY and CDR2 SVGAGI come from the germline V gene. This CDR3 has 13 amino acids. V lost 5 bases and J lost 2, with 10 bases in between. The DNA for the CDR3 is TGTGCCAGCAGTCAGGGACATACCTACGAGCAGTACTTC. This codes for CASSQGHTYEQYF.

This clone was seen a handful of times. The chain carries TRBV4-2 and TRBJ2-2; 14 bases map to TRBD2. The V gene end was trimmed by 3 bases and the J gene end by 4 bases; junction bases not matched to a gene: 4. The CDR3 runs to 17 residues. CDR1 is LGHNA and CDR2 is YNFKEQ in the germline V gene. CDR3 sequence (DNA): TGTGCCAGCAGCCAGGAGGGACTAGCGGGAGTCACCGGGGAGCTGTTTTTT. As protein: CASSQEGLAGVTGELFF.

The chain joins TRBV27 to TRBJ1-2, with D possibly TRBD1 on 6 matching bases. The V gene's germline CDR1 is MNHEY and CDR2 SMNVEV (reference sequence). The CDR3 consists of 12 residues. The V gene lost 8 bases and the J gene lost 8 bases, with 15 bases spanning the gap. The CDR3 DNA follows: TGTGCCAGCGCAACAGGGAGTGAGGGCTACACCTTC. Translated, it gives CASATGSEGYTF.

This clone occurred once. The chain recombines TRBV28 with TRBJ1-2; D gene uncertain. Looked up from germline, CDR1 is MDHEN and CDR2 is SYDVKM. V lost 2 bases to trimming and J lost 5 bases, with 12 bases between them. This CDR3 contains 14 residues. The CDR3 reads CASSLIGYGYGYTF. The CDR3 DNA is TGTGCCAGCAGTTTAATCGGGTATGGGTATGGCTACACCTTC.

The chain uses TRBV6-2 or TRBV6-3 and TRBJ2-5; TRBD1 aligns across 7 bases. V was pared by 6 bases and J by 1 base, with 2 bases of the junction left unmatched. This CDR3 has 13 amino acids. The germline V gene encodes CDR1 MNHEY and CDR2 SVGEGT. Here the CDR3 reads CASSGQAQETQYF. CDR3 sequence (DNA): TGTGCCAGCAGCGGACAGGCCCAAGAGACCCAGTACTTC.

V and J are TRBV5-1 and TRBJ2-5; D remains ambiguous. With 1 base removed from V and 1 base from J, the gap between germline ends came to 11 bases. Germline lookup yields CDR1 SGHRS and CDR2 YFSETQ. The CDR3 length is 15 residues. CDR3 sequence reads: CASSLLAGTQETQYF. DNA for the CDR3: TGCGCCAGCAGCTTGCTCGCAGGAACCCAAGAGACCCAGTACTTC.

The V gene is TRBV3-1 (or the pseudogene TRBV3-2), the J gene TRBJ2-7; tentatively, D is TRBD1 (6 bases). CDR3 length equals 15 residues. Germline V gene lookup returns CDR1 LGHDT and CDR2 YNNKEL (reference sequence). The germline V and J ends were trimmed by 1 base and 4 bases, with 14 bases remaining between them. The CDR3 region has the DNA TGTGCCAGCAGCCAAGTAGATGACAGGTTTTACGAGCAGTACTTC. Residues: CASSQVDDRFYEQYF.

V gene TRBV10-3 combines with J gene TRBJ1-6; D perhaps matches TRBD1 (6 bases). Germline CDR1 is ENHRY and CDR2 is SYGVKD. This CDR3 contains 15 residues. The V end was cut by 3 bases, the J end by 8 bases, with 14 bases between. The CDR3 loop reads CAISDRGKEDSPLHF. CDR3 in DNA: TGTGCCATCAGTGACAGGGGCAAAGAGGATTCACCCCTCCACTTT.

The chain links TRBV27 to TRBJ2-3; TRBD1 aligns across 9 bases. The CDR3 is made up of 17 amino acids. CDR1 is MNHEY, CDR2 SMNVEV, per germline (reference sequence). Unmatched junction bases numbered 8, after V lost 2 bases and J lost 2 bases. The chain's CDR3 is CASSLQSGTGYTDTQYF. The CDR3 DNA reads TGTGCCAGCAGTTTACAATCGGGGACAGGGTACACAGATACGCAGTATTTT.

The V gene is TRBV5-5, the J gene TRBJ1-3, with 8 bases lining up with TRBD1. The CDR3 is made up of 15 amino acids. V shed 0 bases and J 8 bases; nucleotides not matched to a gene: 7. Per the germline V gene, CDR1 is SGHKS and CDR2 is YYEKEE (reference sequence). CDR3 sequence: CASSLGWDRRDTIYF. The DNA for the CDR3 is TGTGCCAGCAGCTTGGGATGGGACAGGAGAGACACCATATATTTT.

The chain joins TRBV19 to TRBJ1-2; no clear D. Per germline, CDR1 LNHDA and CDR2 SQIVND (reference sequence). Trimming removed 4 bases at V and 4 bases at J, with 13 bases between. The CDR3 runs to 14 residues. CDR3 residues: CASSNRRVSYGYTF. The CDR3 DNA reads TGTGCCAGTAGTAATCGTCGGGTCTCCTATGGCTACACCTTC.

The rearrangement joins TRBV6-5 to TRBJ1-2; maybe TRBD1 (5 bases). Deletions cut 2 bases from V and 4 bases from J, with 17 bases between. The CDR3 extends over 16 amino acids. Per the germline V gene, CDR1 is MNHEY and CDR2 is SVGAGI. CDR3 protein: CASSYSAGTSSYGYTF. Written as DNA, the CDR3 is TGTGCCAGCAGTTACAGTGCGGGGACCTCTAGCTATGGCTACACCTTC.

This sequence joins TRBV6-5 and TRBJ1-2; 8 bases align to TRBD1. Per germline, CDR1 MNHEY and CDR2 SVGAGI. There are 14 residues in the CDR3. With 6 bases clipped from V and 3 bases from J, the junction kept 6 bases outside the gene matches. The CDR3 sequence: CASSTSGGHYGYTF. Written as DNA, the CDR3 is TGTGCCAGCAGCACATCAGGGGGCCACTATGGCTACACCTTC.

The chain employs TRBV5-4 and TRBJ2-5; 8 bases agree with TRBD2. After removal of 4 bases from V and 2 bases from J, the junction contained 10 bases not matched to a gene. This CDR3 is 16 amino acids long. Germline CDR1 SGHNT, CDR2 YYREEE (reference sequence). The CDR3 reads CASSPGGGRGQETQYF. DNA for the CDR3: TGTGCCAGCAGCCCGGGAGGGGGGCGGGGACAAGAGACCCAGTACTTC.